Below, 8 T cell receptor beta chains from the same sample are listed, as sequenced in a study of T cell responses to AZD1222 COVID-19 vaccine. Measured with immunoSEQ multiplex PCR; TCRdb has only the in-frame clones, and not every one. The table lists approximately 170,000 clones, 80% to 90% of them singletons. The input for sequencing was peripheral blood, taken 28 days after the second AZD1222 dose. The receptors stem from an adult who received the AZD1222 COVID-19 vaccine.

This chain joins TRBV5-4 and TRBJ1-4, with 7 bases identical to TRBD1. This CDR3 region has 15 residues. The V and J ends lost 4 bases and 1 base, in that order; junction bases with no gene match: 4. Germline V lookup: CDR1 SGHNT, CDR2 YYREEE (reference sequence). In DNA, the CDR3 is TGTGCCAGCAGCCGGGACAGCCGAACTAATGAAAAACTGTTTTTT. Its translation is CASSRDSRTNEKLFF.

The rearrangement uses TRBV7-2 and TRBJ1-2, with 9 bases fitting TRBD1. This CDR3 is built from 15 residues. V trimming: 4 bases; J trimming: 6 bases; junction bases outside the gene matches: 9. Germline V lookup: CDR1 SGHTA, CDR2 FQGNSA. Written as DNA, the CDR3 is TGTGCCAGCAGCTCCCAACCGGGACAGGGCCATGGCTACACCTTC. Residues: CASSSQPGQGHGYTF.

The CDR3 here is CASKQDSSYNSPLHF. DNA of the CDR3: TGTGCCAGCAAGCAGGACAGTAGTTATAATTCACCCCTCCACTTT. The chain uses TRBV6-5 and TRBJ1-6; possible D gene TRBD1, 6 bases. Trimming shortened V by 7 bases and J by 4 bases, and 14 bases separated the two germline ends. CDR3 length: 15 amino acids. Germline V CDR1 and CDR2: MNHEY, SVGAGI.

The chain couples TRBV7-6 to TRBJ1-4; a possible D gene is TRBD1 (5 bases). Trimming removed 1 base at V and 12 bases at J, with 9 bases between. Germline V gene data show CDR1 as SGHVS and CDR2 as FNYEAQ. This CDR3 has 12 amino acids. The DNA of the CDR3 is TGTGCCAGCAGCTTAGTGGGGGAACAACTGTTTTTT. Its translation: CASSLVGEQLFF.

V and J are TRBV6-5 and TRBJ2-2; TRBD1 aligns across 10 bases. CDR3 length: 14 residues. Germline trimming cut 7 bases from V and 6 bases from J; bases unmatched to any gene: 5. Germline CDR1 reads MNHEY; CDR2 reads SVGAGI. CDR3 loop: CASNRDRGSGELFF. The CDR3 region has the DNA TGTGCCAGCAACCGGGACAGGGGCTCCGGGGAGCTGTTTTTT.

This clone was seen only once. The chain joins TRBV28 to TRBJ1-1; 7 bases match TRBD1. V trimming: 4 bases; J trimming: 3 bases; junction bases outside the gene matches: 8. The CDR3 has 15 amino acids. CDR1 and CDR2 (germline): MDHEN, SYDVKM. The CDR3 is CASSSFQGGDTEAFF. DNA for the CDR3: TGTGCCAGCAGTTCCTTCCAGGGGGGGGACACTGAAGCTTTCTTT.

V is TRBV30 and J is TRBJ1-3; TRBD1 might be the D (5 bases). The CDR3 totals 14 residues. Between the trimmed V and J ends, which lost 4 bases and 0 bases, there was a span of 10 bases. Germline V CDR1 and CDR2: GTSNPN, SVGIG (reference sequence). The DNA for the CDR3 is TGTGCCTGGAACCGACAGAGCTCTGGAAACACCATATATTTT. Protein sequence: CAWNRQSSGNTIYF.

To note about this clone: Other nucleotide sequences in the sample specify the same CDR3. The V call is TRBV18, the J call TRBJ2-2; D tentatively fits TRBD1 or TRBD2 (5 bases each). V gave up 0 bases and J gave up 1 base, with 9 bases separating them. CDR3 length equals 16 residues. Germline CDR1 and CDR2: KGHSH and LQKENI. CDR3 protein: CASSPPTGLNTGELFF. DNA for the CDR3: TGTGCCAGCTCACCACCGACGGGGCTGAACACCGGGGAGCTGTTTTTT.